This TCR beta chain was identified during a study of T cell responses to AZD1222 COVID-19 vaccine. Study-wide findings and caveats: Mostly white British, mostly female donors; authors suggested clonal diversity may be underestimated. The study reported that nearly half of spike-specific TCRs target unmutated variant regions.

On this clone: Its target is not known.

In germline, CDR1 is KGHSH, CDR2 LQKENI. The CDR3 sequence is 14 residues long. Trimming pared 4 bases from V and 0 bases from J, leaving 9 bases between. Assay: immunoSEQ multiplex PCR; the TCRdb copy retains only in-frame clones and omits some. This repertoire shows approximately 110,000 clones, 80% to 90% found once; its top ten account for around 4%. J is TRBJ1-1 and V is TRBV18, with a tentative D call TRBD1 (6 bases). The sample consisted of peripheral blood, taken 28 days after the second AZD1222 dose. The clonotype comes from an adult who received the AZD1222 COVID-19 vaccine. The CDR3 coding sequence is TGTGCCAGCTCACTCAGGGGTCTGAACACTGAAGCTTTCTTT. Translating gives CASSLRGLNTEAFF.